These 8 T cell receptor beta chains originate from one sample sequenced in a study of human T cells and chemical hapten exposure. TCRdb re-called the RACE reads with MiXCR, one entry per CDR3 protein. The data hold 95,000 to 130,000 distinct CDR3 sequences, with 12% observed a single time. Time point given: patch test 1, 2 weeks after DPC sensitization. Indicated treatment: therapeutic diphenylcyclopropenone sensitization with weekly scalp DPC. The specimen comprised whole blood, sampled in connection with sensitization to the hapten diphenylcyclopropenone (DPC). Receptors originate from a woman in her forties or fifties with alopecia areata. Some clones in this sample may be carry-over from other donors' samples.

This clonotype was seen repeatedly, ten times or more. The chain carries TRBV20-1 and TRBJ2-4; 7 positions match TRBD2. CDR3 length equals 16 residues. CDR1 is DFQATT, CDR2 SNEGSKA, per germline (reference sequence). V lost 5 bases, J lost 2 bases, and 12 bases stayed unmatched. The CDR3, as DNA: TGCAGTGCTCTAAGCGGGGCTGGCGGGCCCAAAAACATTCAGTACTTC. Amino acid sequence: CSALSGAGGPKNIQYF.

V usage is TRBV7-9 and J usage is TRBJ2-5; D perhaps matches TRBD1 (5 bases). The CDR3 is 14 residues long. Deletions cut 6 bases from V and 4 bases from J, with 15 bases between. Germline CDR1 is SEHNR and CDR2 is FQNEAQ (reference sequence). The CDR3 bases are TGTGCCAGCAGTTACCACAGGATCACAGAGACCCAGTACTTC. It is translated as CASSYHRITETQYF.

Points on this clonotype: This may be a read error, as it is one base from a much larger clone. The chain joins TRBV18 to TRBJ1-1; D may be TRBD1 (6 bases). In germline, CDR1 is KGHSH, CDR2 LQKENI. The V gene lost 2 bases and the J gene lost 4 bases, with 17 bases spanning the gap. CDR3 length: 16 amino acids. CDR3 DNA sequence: TGTGCCAGCTCACCAATGCTACGGGGGGCATCCACTGAAGCTTTCTTT. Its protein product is CASSPMLRGASTEAFF.

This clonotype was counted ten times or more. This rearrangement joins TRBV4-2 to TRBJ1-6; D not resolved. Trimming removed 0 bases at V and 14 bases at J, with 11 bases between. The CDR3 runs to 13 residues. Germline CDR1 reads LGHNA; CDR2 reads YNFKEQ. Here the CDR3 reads CASSQDAYQALHF. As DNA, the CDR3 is TGTGCCAGCAGCCAAGATGCATATCAGGCCCTCCACTTT.

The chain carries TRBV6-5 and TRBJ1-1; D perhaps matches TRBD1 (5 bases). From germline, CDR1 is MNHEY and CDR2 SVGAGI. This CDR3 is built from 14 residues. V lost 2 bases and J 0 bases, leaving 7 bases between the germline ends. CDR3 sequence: CASSYLTVNTEAFF. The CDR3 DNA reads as TGTGCCAGCAGTTACCTGACAGTGAACACTGAAGCTTTCTTT.

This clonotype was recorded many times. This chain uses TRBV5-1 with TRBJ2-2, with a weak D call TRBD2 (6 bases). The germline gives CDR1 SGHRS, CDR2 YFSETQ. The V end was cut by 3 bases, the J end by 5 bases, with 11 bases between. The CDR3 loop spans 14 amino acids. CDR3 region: CASSWRVKTGELFF. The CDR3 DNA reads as TGCGCCAGCAGCTGGAGGGTGAAGACCGGGGAGCTGTTTTTT.

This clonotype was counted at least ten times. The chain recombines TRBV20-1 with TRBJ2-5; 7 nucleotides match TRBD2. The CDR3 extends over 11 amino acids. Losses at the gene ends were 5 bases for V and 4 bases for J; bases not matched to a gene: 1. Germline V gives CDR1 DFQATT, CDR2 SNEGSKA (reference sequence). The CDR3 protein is CSAGGGETQYF. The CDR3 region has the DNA TGCAGTGCTGGGGGGGGAGAGACCCAGTACTTC.

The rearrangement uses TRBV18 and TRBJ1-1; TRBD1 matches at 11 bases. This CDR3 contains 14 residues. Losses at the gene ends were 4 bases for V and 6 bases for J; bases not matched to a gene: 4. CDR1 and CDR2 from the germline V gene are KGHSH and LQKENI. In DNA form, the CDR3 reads TGTGCCAGCTCACTCGGACAGGGGGCTTCTGAAGCTTTCTTT. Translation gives CASSLGQGASEAFF.